These 3 T cell receptor beta chains were sequenced from one sample in a study of cytomegalovirus exposure and HLA in healthy donors. 60 Vbeta and 13 Jbeta primers were used in PCR. Data came from immunoSEQ multiplex PCR; TCRdb stores just in-frame clones and leaves some out. Seen here are under 200,000 clones, approximately 80% observed once, and the top ten hold 2.2%. Sequenced: PBMCs. The receptors originated from a man aged 50 or older in good health and CMV-seropositive.

This clone was seen only a few times. The chain uses TRBV5-4 and TRBJ2-5; 11 positions match TRBD1. This CDR3 is built from 16 residues. Germline assignment: CDR1 SGHNT and CDR2 YYREEE (reference sequence). J gave up 4 bases and V 0 bases, and 5 bases lay outside the gene matches. The CDR3 spells CASSLVPGTGGETQYF. Written as DNA, the CDR3 is TGTGCCAGCAGCTTGGTCCCCGGGACAGGGGGAGAGACCCAGTACTTC.

The chain couples TRBV5-1 to TRBJ2-5, with 8 bases aligning to TRBD2. This CDR3 contains 16 residues. Germline CDR1 SGHRS, CDR2 YFSETQ. The V segment lost 4 bases and the J segment 3 bases; nucleotides outside the gene matches: 11. The DNA for the CDR3 is TGCGCCAGCAGCAAAGAGCCCGGGGGGGCGGAAGAGACCCAGTACTTC. Its protein is CASSKEPGGAEETQYF.

The CDR3 loop is CASSLGTGFSNQPQHF. The CDR3 bases are TGTGCCAGCAGCTTGGGTACAGGGTTTAGCAATCAGCCCCAGCATTTT. V usage is TRBV5-6 and J usage is TRBJ1-5; D perhaps matches TRBD1 (6 bases). Between the trimmed V and J ends, which lost 0 bases and 0 bases, there was a span of 10 bases. The germline gives CDR1 SGHDT, CDR2 YYEEEE. The CDR3 has 16 amino acids.